The 21 T cell receptor beta chains below all came from one sample that was sequenced in a study of T cell repertoires in cytomegalovirus infection. TCRdb itself ran the reads through MiXCR, one entry per CDR3 protein. Here the sample spans under 250,000 distinct CDR3 sequences, roughly 6.5% being singletons. Material for sequencing was PBMCs. These TCRs come from a human donor in good health (CMV status not recorded). Some clones in this sample may be carry-over from other donors' samples.

This clonotype was detected ten times or more. This sequence joins TRBV28 and TRBJ1-5; D call uncertain. Germline CDR1 MDHEN, CDR2 SYDVKM. This CDR3 comprises 16 residues. Trimming removed 4 bases at V and 0 bases at J, with 13 bases between. The CDR3 spells CASSSVTAYSNQPQHF. The CDR3 DNA reads TGTGCCAGCAGTTCGGTGACCGCTTATAGCAATCAGCCCCAGCATTTT.

This clonotype was seen many times. Germline and junction disagree at one end, which may indicate a read error. V and J are TRBV11-2 and TRBJ1-2; D possibly corresponds to TRBD1 (5 bases). Germline CDR1 and CDR2: SGHAT and FQNNGV. The CDR3 runs 12 residues. CDR3 in DNA: TGTGCCAGCAGCACGACAGTACCCCCTCTATCCTTC. It specifies CASSTTVPPLSF.

This clonotype was counted a few times. The rearrangement joins TRBV27 to TRBJ1-1; D is perhaps TRBD1 (6 bases). V lost 3 bases and J lost 8, with 16 bases in between. The CDR3 is 14 residues long. CDR1 MNHEY and CDR2 SMNVEV come from the germline V gene (reference sequence). The CDR3 DNA reads TGTGCCAGCAGTTTTCAGGGGCAGGGGACCGAAGCTTTCTTT. Its protein product is CASSFQGQGTEAFF.

This clonotype showed up many times. The chain combines TRBV6-6 with TRBJ1-1; D remains unclear. Germline CDR1 is MNHNY and CDR2 is SVGAGI (reference sequence). The CDR3 consists of 15 residues. The germline V and J ends were trimmed by 2 bases and 1 base, with 11 bases remaining between them. DNA of the CDR3: TGTGCCAGCAGTTACCCCACCCGAGGGAACACTGAAGCTTTCTTT. Residues: CASSYPTRGNTEAFF.

This clonotype was seen ten or more times. The chain carries TRBV11-2 and TRBJ2-1, with unresolved D. The CDR3 totals 12 residues. From germline, CDR1 is SGHAT and CDR2 FQNNGV. Trimming stripped 8 bases from V and 10 bases from J, with 15 bases between. CDR3 coding DNA: TGTGCCAGCTCCCCGTCCGGAGCGGAGCAGTTCTTC. Its translation: CASSPSGAEQFF.

This clonotype was counted ten times or more. The chain links TRBV25-1 to TRBJ2-7; D is unresolved. V was cut by 0 bases and J by 6 bases, with 6 bases left in between. Germline CDR1 MGHDK, CDR2 SYGVNS. This CDR3 has 12 amino acids. CDR3 sequence reads: CASSEYPGEQYF. DNA for the CDR3: TGTGCCAGCAGTGAATACCCCGGCGAGCAGTACTTC.

This clonotype was counted many times. The chain has TRBV7-9 and TRBJ1-1; D is unresolved. Deletions cut 6 bases from V and 2 bases from J, with 16 bases between. CDR1 SEHNR and CDR2 FQNEAQ come from the germline V gene (reference sequence). CDR3 size: 15 residues. CDR3 bases: TGTGCCAGCAGGAGCCTGCTGGACCCAAACACTGAAGCTTTCTTT. It translates to CASRSLLDPNTEAFF.

The chain employs TRBV20-1 and TRBJ2-7; 7 bases align to TRBD1. The CDR3 consists of 15 residues. The trim removed 0 bases at V and 5 bases at J, leaving 10 bases unmatched. Germline values: CDR1 DFQATT, CDR2 SNEGSKA (reference sequence). CDR3 sequence reads: CSARDQVTGSHEQYF. The CDR3 DNA reads as TGCAGTGCTAGAGATCAAGTGACAGGGAGCCACGAGCAGTACTTC.

This clonotype was seen at least ten times. The gene calls are TRBV7-2 and TRBJ2-3; no clear D gene. V gave up 4 bases and J gave up 2 bases, with 7 bases separating them. The CDR3 contains 13 residues. CDR1 SGHTA and CDR2 FQGNSA come from the germline V gene. The CDR3 protein is CASSSNPTDTQYF. Here the CDR3 DNA reads TGTGCCAGCAGCTCGAACCCCACAGATACGCAGTATTTT.

This clonotype has at least ten counts. The chain employs TRBV2 and TRBJ2-7; D is possibly TRBD1 or TRBD2 (5 bases each). CDR1 is SNHLY and CDR2 is FYNNEI in the germline V gene. The CDR3 length is 15 residues. With 3 bases removed from V and 2 bases from J, the gap between germline ends came to 14 bases. The CDR3 DNA follows: TGTGCCAGCAGTGAGTCGAGTGGGGGTACCTACGAGCAGTACTTC. This codes for CASSESSGGTYEQYF.

This clonotype was seen at least ten times. The J gene is TRBJ2-5, the V gene TRBV7-8; tentative D call: TRBD1 (6 bases). The CDR3 loop spans 17 amino acids. Trimming pared 4 bases from V and 5 bases from J, leaving 23 bases between. The germline V gene has CDR1 SGHVS and CDR2 FQNEAQ. This CDR3 reads CASSYTSDSLREETQYF. The CDR3 DNA reads as TGTGCCAGCAGCTACACCTCGGACAGTTTAAGGGAGGAGACCCAGTACTTC.

The table lists this clonotype with many counts. The chain links TRBV10-2 to TRBJ2-1, with TRBD1 matching over 7 bases. Germline V gene sequence: CDR1 WSHSY, CDR2 SAAADI. The CDR3 runs 12 residues. V lost 7 bases and J lost 6; bases outside the gene matches: 3. CDR3: CASMAGGNEQFF. The CDR3 DNA reads as TGCGCCAGCATGGCAGGGGGCAATGAGCAGTTCTTC.

Ten or more counts support this clonotype. The gene calls are TRBV4-3 and TRBJ2-2; 12 bases agree with TRBD2. The CDR3 runs 17 residues. Germline loops: CDR1 LGHNA, CDR2 YSLEER. Trimming took 0 bases from V and 5 from J; bases not matched to a gene: 4. The CDR3 region has the DNA TGCGCCAGCAGCCAAGAAGGAGGACTAGCGGGAACCGGGGAGCTGTTTTTT. Translation: CASSQEGGLAGTGELFF.

Ten or more counts support this clonotype. The chain joins TRBV29-1 to TRBJ1-2; D might be TRBD1 (5 bases). V lost 5 bases and J 0 bases, leaving 10 bases between the germline ends. Per germline, CDR1 SQVTM and CDR2 ANQGSEA. CDR3 length: 13 residues. The CDR3 loop reads CSVRRDPNYGYTF. Here the CDR3 DNA reads TGCAGCGTTCGACGGGACCCTAACTATGGCTACACCTTC.

This clonotype showed up many times. The chain has TRBV5-4 and TRBJ2-2, with 10 bases fitting TRBD1. The V segment lost 4 bases and the J segment 4 bases; nucleotides outside the gene matches: 4. Germline CDR1 is SGHNT and CDR2 is YYREEE (reference sequence). There are 15 residues in the CDR3. DNA for the CDR3: TGTGCCAGCAGCGGGTGGACAGGGGGCACCGGGGAGCTGTTTTTT. Protein sequence: CASSGWTGGTGELFF.

This clonotype was counted many times. The rearrangement joins TRBV14 to TRBJ1-2; D is unresolved. CDR3 length: 13 residues. V lost 1 base and J lost 4, with 7 bases in between. Germline V gives CDR1 SGHDN, CDR2 FVKESK. The CDR3 bases are TGTGCCAGCAGCCAAGCTGTTTCCTATGGCTACACCTTC. As protein: CASSQAVSYGYTF.

This clonotype was counted ten times or more. V and J are TRBV12-3 or TRBV12-4 and TRBJ1-5; tentative D call: TRBD1 (5 bases). The CDR3 runs to 13 residues. The V and J ends lost 5 bases and 9 bases respectively, with 14 bases between them. As DNA, the CDR3 is TGTGCCAGCAGTGAGAGGTTCGGGGGGCCCCAGCATTTT. Its protein is CASSERFGGPQHF.

This clonotype occurred many times. Here the CDR3 reads CASSYSMDAGSDTQYF. CDR3 DNA: TGTGCCAGCAGTTACTCGATGGACGCCGGGTCGGATACGCAGTATTTT. The chain has TRBV6-5 and TRBJ2-3; D remains ambiguous. CDR1 MNHEY and CDR2 SVGAGI come from the germline V gene. This CDR3 comprises 16 residues. Trimming left V 0 bases short and J 6 bases short, with 16 bases between.

The genes are TRBV27 and TRBJ2-3, with TRBD2 as a possible D gene (6 bases). The length of the CDR3 is 15 residues. CDR1 is MNHEY, CDR2 SMNVEV, per germline (reference sequence). V dropped 8 bases and J dropped 2 bases, with 17 bases sitting between them. CDR3 nucleotides: TGTGCCAGCCAGCACTTTAGCGGCTCCACAGATACGCAGTATTTT. It encodes CASQHFSGSTDTQYF.

V and J are TRBV29-1 and TRBJ2-3; TRBD2 aligns across 11 bases. V shed 7 bases and J 3 bases; nucleotides not matched to a gene: 6. This CDR3 is 14 amino acids long. The V gene's germline CDR1 is SQVTM and CDR2 ANQGSEA. The CDR3 sequence: CSANSGGATDTQYF. In DNA form, the CDR3 reads TGCAGCGCAAATAGCGGGGGGGCAACAGATACGCAGTATTTT.

Ten or more counts support this clonotype. The chain has TRBV6-2 or TRBV6-3 and TRBJ1-1; D call uncertain. Germline lookup yields CDR1 MNHEY and CDR2 SVGEGT. CDR3 length: 12 residues. V dropped 6 bases and J dropped 3 bases, with 8 bases sitting between them. The chain's CDR3 is CASRGMHTEAFF. The CDR3 nucleotides are TGTGCCAGCAGGGGGATGCACACTGAAGCTTTCTTT.